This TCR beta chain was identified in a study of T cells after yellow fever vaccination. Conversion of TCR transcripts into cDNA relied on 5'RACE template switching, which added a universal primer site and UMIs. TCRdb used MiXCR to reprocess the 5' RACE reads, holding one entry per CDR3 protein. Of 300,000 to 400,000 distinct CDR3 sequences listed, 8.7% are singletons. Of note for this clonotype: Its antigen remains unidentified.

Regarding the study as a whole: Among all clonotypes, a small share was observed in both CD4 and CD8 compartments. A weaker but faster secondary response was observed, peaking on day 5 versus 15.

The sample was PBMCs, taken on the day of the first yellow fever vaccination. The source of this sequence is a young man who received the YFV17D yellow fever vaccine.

The CDR3 DNA follows: TGTGCCAGCAGCTTAGCGCGAGGTAGCTACGAGCAGTACTTC. It translates to CASSLARGSYEQYF. This sequence joins TRBV7-2 and TRBJ2-7; D gene uncertain. V was trimmed by 0 bases and J by 3 bases, leaving 9 bases between them. Germline V gene sequence: CDR1 SGHTA, CDR2 FQGNSA. The CDR3 covers 14 residues.